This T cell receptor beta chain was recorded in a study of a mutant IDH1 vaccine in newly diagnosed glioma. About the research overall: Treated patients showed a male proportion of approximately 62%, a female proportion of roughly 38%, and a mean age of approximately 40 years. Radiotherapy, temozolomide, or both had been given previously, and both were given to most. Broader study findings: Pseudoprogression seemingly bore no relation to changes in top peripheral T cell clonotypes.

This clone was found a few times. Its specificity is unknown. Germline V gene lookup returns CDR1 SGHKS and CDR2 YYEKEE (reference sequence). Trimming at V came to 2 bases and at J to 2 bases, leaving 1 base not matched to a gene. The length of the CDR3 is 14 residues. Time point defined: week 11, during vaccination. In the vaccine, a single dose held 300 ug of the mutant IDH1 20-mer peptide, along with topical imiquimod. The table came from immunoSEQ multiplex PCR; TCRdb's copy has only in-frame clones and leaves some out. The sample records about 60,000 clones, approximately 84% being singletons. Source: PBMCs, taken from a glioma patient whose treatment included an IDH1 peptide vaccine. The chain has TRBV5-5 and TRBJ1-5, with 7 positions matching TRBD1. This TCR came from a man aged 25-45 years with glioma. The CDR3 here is CASSFQGGNQPQHF. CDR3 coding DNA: TGTGCCAGCAGCTTCCAGGGGGGCAATCAGCCCCAGCATTTT. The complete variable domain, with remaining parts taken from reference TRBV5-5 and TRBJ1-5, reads DAGVTQSPTHLIKTRGQQVTLRCSPISGHKSVSWYQQVLGQGPQFIFQYYEKEERGRGNFPDRFSARQFPNYSSELNVNALLLGDSALYLCASSFQGGNQPQHFGDGTRLSIL.